One T cell receptor (beta chain) is described in this entry. Its antigen is still unknown. No clone much larger than this one lies a single base away; base qualities are absent. The entry originates in a study of OX40 agonist ivuxolimab in advanced cancers. Context from the whole study: Ivuxolimab, which targeted the costimulatory receptor OX40 (CD134), was an agonistic, fully human IgG2 monoclonal antibody. Partial responses occurred in three dose-escalation patients, of whom one had hepatocellular carcinoma and two had cutaneous melanoma. Peripheral TCRbeta sequencing was intended to test whether TCR sequence diversity was altered and clonal T-cell expansion was caused by ivuxolimab. Intravenous ivuxolimab was administered to patients every 2 weeks at six dose levels: 0.01, 0.1, 0.3, 1.5, 3 and 10 mg/kg. Among the approximately 50 dose-escalation patients, roughly 20 had hepatocellular carcinoma, roughly 15 melanoma, 9 renal cell carcinoma and 9 head and neck cancer. The paper covers the monotherapy dose-escalation part of the phase I ivuxolimab trial, which included N ≈ 50 patients. Prior anti-PD-1, anti-PD-L1 or anti-CTLA-4 therapy was permitted, and 30% to 50% of dose-escalation patients had received checkpoint inhibitors. In the dose-escalation cohort, nearly 85% of patients were male, and the mean age was around 60 years with a range of about 23 to 79. Study-wide conclusions, independent of this receptor: After ivuxolimab, more expanded clones were found on average in CD8+ T cells than in CD4+ T cells. At doses of 0.1 to 3.0 mg/kg, clonal expansion of both CD4+ and CD8+ T cells in blood was seen between baseline and week 6. In partial responders in the 0.1-3.0 mg/kg groups, normalized peripheral clonal expansion was found to be among the lowest, especially among CD8+ T cells. Antigen specificity was not determined for the clonally expanded peripheral T cells. Low levels of normalized T-cell clonal expansion were also seen in some patients who did not respond.

For sequencing of the TCRbeta CDR3 region, genomic DNA was extracted from the sorted cells. The immunoSEQ Assay was used for sequencing of TCRbeta CDR3 regions. This immuneACCESS table, as held by TCRdb, lists in-frame sequences with V and J called but not all clones. Of the missing ones, under half trace to an unresolved V gene in checked studies; the others have no known cause. The sample contains 60,000 or so clones, 92% of them found a single time. Roughly 12% of the sample belongs to the ten largest clones. Patients with autoimmune disease history or receiving systemic immunosuppression were excluded from the trial. In every dose cohort, peripheral blood was drawn for TCR sequencing at baseline, cycle 4 day 1, and cycle 7 day 1. Samples came from an open-label, multicenter, first-in-human phase I dose-escalation trial of ivuxolimab. Adults with locally advanced or metastatic head and neck squamous cell, hepatocellular, melanoma or renal cell carcinoma were enrolled in the trial. CD4+ and CD8+ T cells were sorted separately from peripheral blood before TCR sequencing.

Sequenced here: CD4+ or CD8+ T cells sorted from blood, sampled in a trial of the OX40 agonist ivuxolimab. This receptor was identified in an adult with an advanced solid tumor such as melanoma, head and neck, liver or kidney cancer.

At the DNA level, the sequence is TGTGCCAGCAGCTCTAAACCGGGACAGGTGTACGAGCAGTACTTC. The encoded protein is CASSSKPGQVYEQYF. The chain was built from TRBV5-6 and TRBJ2-7, and TRBD1 aligns with 8 junction nucleotides. Relative to germline, V is missing 3 bases and J is missing 4 bases, with 9 bases of the junction outside any gene match. Taken from cysteine to phenylalanine, the CDR3 has 15 residues. Only the CDR3 region is kept as DNA, spanning 45 bases read in frame from base 1. CDR1 is given as SGHDT and CDR2 as YYEEEE, both from the germline V gene.